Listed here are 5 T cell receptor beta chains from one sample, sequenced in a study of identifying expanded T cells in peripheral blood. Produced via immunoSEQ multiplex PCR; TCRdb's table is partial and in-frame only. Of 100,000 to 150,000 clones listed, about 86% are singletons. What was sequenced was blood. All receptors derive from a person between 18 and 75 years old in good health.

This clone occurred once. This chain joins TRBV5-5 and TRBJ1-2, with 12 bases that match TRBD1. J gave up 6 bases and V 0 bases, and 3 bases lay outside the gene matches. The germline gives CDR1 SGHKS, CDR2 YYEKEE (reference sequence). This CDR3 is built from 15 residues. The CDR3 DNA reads TGTGCCAGCAGCTTGGTGGGACAGGGGGCTGATGGCTACACCTTC. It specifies CASSLVGQGADGYTF.

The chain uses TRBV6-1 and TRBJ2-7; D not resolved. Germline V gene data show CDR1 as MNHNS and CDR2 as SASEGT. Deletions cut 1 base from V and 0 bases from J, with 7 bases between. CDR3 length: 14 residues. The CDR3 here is CASSEEVVSYEQYF. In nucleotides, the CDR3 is TGTGCCAGCAGTGAAGAAGTGGTCTCCTACGAGCAGTACTTC.

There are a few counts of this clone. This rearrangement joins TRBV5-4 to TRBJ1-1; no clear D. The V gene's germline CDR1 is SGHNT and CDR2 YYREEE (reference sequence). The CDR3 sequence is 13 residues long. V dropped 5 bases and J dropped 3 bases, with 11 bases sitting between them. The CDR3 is CASRQHKDTEAFF. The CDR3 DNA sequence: TGTGCCAGCAGGCAACACAAGGACACTGAAGCTTTCTTT.

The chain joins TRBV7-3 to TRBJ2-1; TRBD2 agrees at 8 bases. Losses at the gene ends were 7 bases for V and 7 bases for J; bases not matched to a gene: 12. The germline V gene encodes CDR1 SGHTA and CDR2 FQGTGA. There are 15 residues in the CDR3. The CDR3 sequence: CASNPDSGSFNEQFF. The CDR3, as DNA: TGTGCCAGCAATCCCGACAGCGGGAGCTTTAATGAGCAGTTCTTC.

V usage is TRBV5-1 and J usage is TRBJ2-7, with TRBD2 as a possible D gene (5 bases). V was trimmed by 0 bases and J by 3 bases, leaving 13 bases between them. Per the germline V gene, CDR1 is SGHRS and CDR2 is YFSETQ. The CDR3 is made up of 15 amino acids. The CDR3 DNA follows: TGCGCCAGCAGCTTGGGAGAGGGAGCCCTCTACGAGCAGTACTTC. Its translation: CASSLGEGALYEQYF. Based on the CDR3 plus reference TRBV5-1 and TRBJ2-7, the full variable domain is KAGVTQTPRYLIKTRGQQVTLSCSPISGHRSVSWYQQTPGQGLQFLFEYFSETQRNKGNFPGRFSGRQFSNSRSEMNVSTLELGDSALYLCASSLGEGALYEQYFGPGTRLTVT.